These 2 T cell receptor beta chains came from one sample sequenced in a study of OX40 agonist ivuxolimab in advanced cancers. TCRdb's copy holds only in-frame clones and misses some; the assay was immunoSEQ multiplex PCR. The data hold fewer than 85,000 clones, with about nine tenths observed a single time. The sequences come from CD4+ or CD8+ T cells sorted from blood, collected in a trial of the OX40 agonist ivuxolimab. The receptors were gathered from an adult with an advanced solid tumor such as melanoma, head and neck, liver or kidney cancer.

The chain is built from TRBV5-5 and TRBJ2-1; 11 bases agree with TRBD2. Germline V gene lookup returns CDR1 SGHKS and CDR2 YYEKEE (reference sequence). Trimming cost V 4 bases and J 7 bases; bases outside gene matches: 7. CDR3 length equals 15 residues. The CDR3 reads CASSAASGRKNEQFF. CDR3 coding DNA: TGTGCCAGCAGCGCCGCTAGCGGGAGGAAGAATGAGCAGTTCTTC.

CDR3 DNA sequence: TGTGCCAGCAGCCAAGTGGGAGGTGGGGGCATTGGGGGGGCCAACGTCCTGACTTTC. It specifies CASSQVGGGGIGGANVLTF. The chain joins TRBV4-2 to TRBJ2-6; D may be TRBD1 or TRBD2 (6 bases each). V lost 1 base and J 4 bases, leaving 20 bases between the germline ends. Looked up from germline, CDR1 is LGHNA and CDR2 is YNFKEQ. The CDR3 is 19 residues long.